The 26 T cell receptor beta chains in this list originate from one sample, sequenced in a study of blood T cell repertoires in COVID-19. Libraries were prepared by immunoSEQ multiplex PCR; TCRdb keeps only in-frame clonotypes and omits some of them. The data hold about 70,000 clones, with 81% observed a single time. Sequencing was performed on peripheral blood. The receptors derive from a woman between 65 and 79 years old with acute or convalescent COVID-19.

CDR3 loop: CASSLGRGGRPYNEQFF. The DNA of the CDR3 is TGTGCCAGCAGCCTAGGGAGGGGAGGGCGGCCCTACAATGAGCAGTTCTTC. V is TRBV11-2 and J is TRBJ2-1; TRBD2 aligns across 7 bases. Germline CDR1 SGHAT, CDR2 FQNNGV. Trimming removed 5 bases from V and 2 bases from J; junction bases left unmatched: 12. The CDR3 is made up of 17 amino acids.

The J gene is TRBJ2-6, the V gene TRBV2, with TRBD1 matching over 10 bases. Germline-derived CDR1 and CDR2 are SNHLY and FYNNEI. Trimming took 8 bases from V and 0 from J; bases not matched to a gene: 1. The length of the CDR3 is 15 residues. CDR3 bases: TGTGCCAGCTGGACAGGGGGCTCTGGGGCCAACGTCCTGACTTTC. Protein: CASWTGGSGANVLTF.

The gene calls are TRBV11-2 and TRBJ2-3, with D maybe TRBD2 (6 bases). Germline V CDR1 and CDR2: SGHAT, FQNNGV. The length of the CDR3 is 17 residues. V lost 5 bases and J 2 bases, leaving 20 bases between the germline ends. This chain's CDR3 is CASSAISWGENTDTQYF. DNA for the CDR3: TGTGCCAGCAGCGCCATCAGTTGGGGGGAAAACACAGATACGCAGTATTTT. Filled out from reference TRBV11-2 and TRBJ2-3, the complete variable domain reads EAGVAQSPRYKIIEKRQSVAFWCNPISGHATLYWYQQILGQGPKLLIQFQNNGVVDDSQLPKDRFSAERLKGVDSTLKIQPAKLEDSAVYLCASSAISWGENTDTQYFGPGTRLTVL.

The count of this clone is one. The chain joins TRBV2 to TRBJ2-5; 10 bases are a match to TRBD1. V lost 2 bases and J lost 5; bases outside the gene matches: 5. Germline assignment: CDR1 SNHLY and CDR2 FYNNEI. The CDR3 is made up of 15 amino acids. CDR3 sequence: CASSELGTGEETQYF. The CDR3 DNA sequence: TGTGCCAGCAGTGAATTGGGGACAGGGGAGGAGACCCAGTACTTC.

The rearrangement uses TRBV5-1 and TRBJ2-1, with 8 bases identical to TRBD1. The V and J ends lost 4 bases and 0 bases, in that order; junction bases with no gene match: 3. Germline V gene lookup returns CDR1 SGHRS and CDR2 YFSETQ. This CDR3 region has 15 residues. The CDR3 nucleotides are TGCGCCAGCAGCCCGACAGGGGTCTCCTACAATGAGCAGTTCTTC. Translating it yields CASSPTGVSYNEQFF.

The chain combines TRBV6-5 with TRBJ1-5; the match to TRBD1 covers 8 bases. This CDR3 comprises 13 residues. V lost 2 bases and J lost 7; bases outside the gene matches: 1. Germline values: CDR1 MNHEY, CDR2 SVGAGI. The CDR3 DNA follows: TGTGCCAGCAGTTACACAGGGGGACAGCCCCAGCATTTT. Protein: CASSYTGGQPQHF.

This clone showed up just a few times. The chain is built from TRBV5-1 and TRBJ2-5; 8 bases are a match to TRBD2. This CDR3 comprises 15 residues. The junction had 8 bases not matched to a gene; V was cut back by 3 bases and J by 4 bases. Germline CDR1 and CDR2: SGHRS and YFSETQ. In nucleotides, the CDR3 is TGCGCCAGCAGCTCCTCGGGTGCGGGAGGAGAGACCCAGTACTTC. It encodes CASSSSGAGGETQYF.

The CDR3: CASSSLGGLLETQYF. Written as DNA, the CDR3 is TGTGCCAGCAGTTCGTTAGGGGGCTTGTTAGAGACCCAGTACTTC. V is TRBV6-2 or TRBV6-3 and J is TRBJ2-5; 7 bases are shared with TRBD1. V trimming: 4 bases; J trimming: 4 bases; junction bases outside the gene matches: 9. The CDR3 has 15 amino acids. Looked up from germline, CDR1 is MNHEY and CDR2 is SVGEGT.

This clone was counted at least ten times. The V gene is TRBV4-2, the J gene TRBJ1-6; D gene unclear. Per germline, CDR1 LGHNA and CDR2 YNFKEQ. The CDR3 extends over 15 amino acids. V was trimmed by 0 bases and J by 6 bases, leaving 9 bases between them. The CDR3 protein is CASSQEPGANSPLHF. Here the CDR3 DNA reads TGTGCCAGCAGCCAAGAGCCCGGAGCTAATTCACCCCTCCACTTT.

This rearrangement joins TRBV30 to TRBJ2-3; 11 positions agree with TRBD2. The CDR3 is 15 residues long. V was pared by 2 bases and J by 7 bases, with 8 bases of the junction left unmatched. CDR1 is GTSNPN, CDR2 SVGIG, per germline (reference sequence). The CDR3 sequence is CAWSSLAGGPYTQYF. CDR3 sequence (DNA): TGTGCCTGGAGTTCGCTAGCGGGGGGACCCTATACGCAGTATTTT.

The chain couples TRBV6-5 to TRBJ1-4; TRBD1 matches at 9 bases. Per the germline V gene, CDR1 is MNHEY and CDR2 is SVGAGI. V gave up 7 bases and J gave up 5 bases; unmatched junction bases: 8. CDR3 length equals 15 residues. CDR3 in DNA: TGTGCCAGCAATGGAAGGGGGACAGGGAATGAAAAACTGTTTTTT. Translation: CASNGRGTGNEKLFF.

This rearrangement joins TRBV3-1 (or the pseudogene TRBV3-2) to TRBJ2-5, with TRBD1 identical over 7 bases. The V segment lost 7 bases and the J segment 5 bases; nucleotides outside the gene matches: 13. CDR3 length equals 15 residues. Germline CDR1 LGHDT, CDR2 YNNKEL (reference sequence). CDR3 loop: CASNFNRGLDETQYF. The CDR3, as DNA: TGTGCCAGCAACTTTAACAGGGGCTTGGATGAGACCCAGTACTTC.

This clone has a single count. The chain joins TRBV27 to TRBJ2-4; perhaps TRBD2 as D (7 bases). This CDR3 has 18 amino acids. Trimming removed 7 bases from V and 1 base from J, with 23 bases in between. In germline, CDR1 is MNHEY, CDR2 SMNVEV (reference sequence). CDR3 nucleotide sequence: TGTGCCAGCACTCGCACAGACGGGGGGCAGGGGGCCAAAAACATTCAGTACTTC. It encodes CASTRTDGGQGAKNIQYF.

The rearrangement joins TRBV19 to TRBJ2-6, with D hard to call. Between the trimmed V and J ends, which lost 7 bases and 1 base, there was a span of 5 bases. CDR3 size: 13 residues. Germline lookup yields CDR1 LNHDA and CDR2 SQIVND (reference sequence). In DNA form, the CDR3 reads TGTGCCAGTATTTCTTCTGGGGCCAACGTCCTGACTTTC. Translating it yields CASISSGANVLTF.

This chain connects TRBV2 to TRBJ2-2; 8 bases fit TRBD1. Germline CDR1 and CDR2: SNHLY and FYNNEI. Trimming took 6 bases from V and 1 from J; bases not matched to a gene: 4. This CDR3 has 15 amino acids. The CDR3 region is CASRTGGQNTGELFF. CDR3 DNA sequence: TGTGCCAGCAGAACAGGGGGACAGAACACCGGGGAGCTGTTTTTT.

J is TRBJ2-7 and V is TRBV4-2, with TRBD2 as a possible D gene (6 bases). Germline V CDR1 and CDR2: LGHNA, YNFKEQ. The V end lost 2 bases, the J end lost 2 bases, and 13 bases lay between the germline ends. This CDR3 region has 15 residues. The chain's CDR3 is CASSQLRDSTYEQYF. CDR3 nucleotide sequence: TGTGCCAGCAGCCAACTCCGGGACTCCACCTACGAGCAGTACTTC.

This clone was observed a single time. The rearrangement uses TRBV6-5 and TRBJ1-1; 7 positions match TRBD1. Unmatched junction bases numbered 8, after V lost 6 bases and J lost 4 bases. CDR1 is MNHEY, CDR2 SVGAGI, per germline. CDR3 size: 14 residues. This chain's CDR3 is CASSPQGSTTEAFF. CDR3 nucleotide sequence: TGTGCCAGCAGCCCACAGGGGTCTACCACTGAAGCTTTCTTT.

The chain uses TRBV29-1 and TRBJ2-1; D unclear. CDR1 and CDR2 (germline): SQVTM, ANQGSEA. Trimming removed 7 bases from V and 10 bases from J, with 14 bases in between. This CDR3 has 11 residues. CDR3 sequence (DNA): TGCAGCGCAATCGAGGCCGCGGAGCAGTTCTTC. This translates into CSAIEAAEQFF.

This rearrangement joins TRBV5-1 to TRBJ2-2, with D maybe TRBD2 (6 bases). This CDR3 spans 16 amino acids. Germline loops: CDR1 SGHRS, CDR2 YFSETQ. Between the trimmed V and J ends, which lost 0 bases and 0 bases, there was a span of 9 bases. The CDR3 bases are TGCGCCAGCAGCTTGGTATTAGCGGCGAACACCGGGGAGCTGTTTTTT. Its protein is CASSLVLAANTGELFF.

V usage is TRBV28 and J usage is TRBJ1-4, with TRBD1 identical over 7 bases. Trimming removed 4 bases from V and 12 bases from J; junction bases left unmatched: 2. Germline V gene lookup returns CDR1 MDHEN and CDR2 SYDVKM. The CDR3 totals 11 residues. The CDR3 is CASSSGTELFF. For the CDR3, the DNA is TGTGCCAGCAGTTCTGGGACAGAACTGTTTTTT.

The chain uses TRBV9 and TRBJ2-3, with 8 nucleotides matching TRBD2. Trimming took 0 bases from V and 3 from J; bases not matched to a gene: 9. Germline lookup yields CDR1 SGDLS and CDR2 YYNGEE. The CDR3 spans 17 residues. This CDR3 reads CASSVAAGLAGTDTQYF. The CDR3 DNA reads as TGTGCCAGCAGCGTAGCGGCAGGACTAGCCGGGACAGATACGCAGTATTTT.

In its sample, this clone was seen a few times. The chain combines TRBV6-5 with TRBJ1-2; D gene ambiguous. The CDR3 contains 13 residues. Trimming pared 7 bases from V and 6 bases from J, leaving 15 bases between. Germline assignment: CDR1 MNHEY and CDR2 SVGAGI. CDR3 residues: CASTPRGMDGYTF. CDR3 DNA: TGTGCCAGCACCCCCCGGGGAATGGATGGCTACACCTTC.

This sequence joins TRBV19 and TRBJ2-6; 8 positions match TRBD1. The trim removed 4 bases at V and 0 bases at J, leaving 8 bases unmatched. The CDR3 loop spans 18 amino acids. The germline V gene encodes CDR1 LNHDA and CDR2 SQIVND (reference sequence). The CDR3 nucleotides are TGTGCCAGTAGTACGACAGGGGTTACATCCTCTGGGGCCAACGTCCTGACTTTC. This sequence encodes CASSTTGVTSSGANVLTF.

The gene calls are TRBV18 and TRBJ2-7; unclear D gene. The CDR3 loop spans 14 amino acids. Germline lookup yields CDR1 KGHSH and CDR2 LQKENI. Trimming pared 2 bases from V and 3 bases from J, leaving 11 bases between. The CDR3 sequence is CASSPTSTIYEQYF. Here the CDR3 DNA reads TGTGCCAGCTCACCAACCAGTACTATCTACGAGCAGTACTTC.

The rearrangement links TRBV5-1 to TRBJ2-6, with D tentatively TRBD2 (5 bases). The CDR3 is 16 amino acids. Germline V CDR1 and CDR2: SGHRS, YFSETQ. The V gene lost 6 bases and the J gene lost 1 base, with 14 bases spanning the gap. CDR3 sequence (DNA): TGCGCCAGCAACGAGGGTGGGCTTTCTGGGGCCAACGTCCTGACTTTC. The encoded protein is CASNEGGLSGANVLTF.

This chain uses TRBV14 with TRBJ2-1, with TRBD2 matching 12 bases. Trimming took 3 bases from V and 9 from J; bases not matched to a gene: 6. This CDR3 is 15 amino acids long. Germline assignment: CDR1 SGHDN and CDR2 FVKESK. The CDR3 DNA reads TGTGCCAGCAGCCATGCCGGGACTAGCGGGCGTGAGCAGTTCTTC. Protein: CASSHAGTSGREQFF. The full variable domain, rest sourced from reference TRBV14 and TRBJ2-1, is EAGVTQFPSHSVIEKGQTVTLRCDPISGHDNLYWYRRVMGKEIKFLLHFVKESKQDESGMPNNRFLAERTGGTYSTLKVQPAELEDSGVYFCASSHAGTSGREQFFGPGTRLTVL.